These T cell receptor beta chains were read from a single sample in a study of blood T cell repertoires in COVID-19. Only in-frame clones appear in the TCRdb table, and some are missing; sequencing was by immunoSEQ multiplex PCR. The sample has some 190,000 clones; about 80% are singletons. Sequencing used PBMCs or T cells enriched from blood (not recorded which). All receptors come from a man in his 60s who had been exposed to COVID-19. Each CDR3 is given with its conserved first and last residue. A D gene is named only where the DNA matches it firmly. Some rows have no size entry. The others give once, few or many, or a class for an expanded clone.

v_call,clone_size,cdr3_length,j_call,d_call,cdr3_nt,cdr3_aa
TRBV12-3/TRBV12-4,-,12,TRBJ2-7,TRBD1,TGTGCCAGCAGTCGGACAGGTTACGAGCAGTACTTC,CASSRTGYEQYF
TRBV19,-,17,TRBJ2-3,TRBD2,TGTGCCAGTAGTCCTGGGACTAGCGGGACAATCACAGATACGCAGTATTTT,CASSPGTSGTITDTQYF
TRBV19,once,15,TRBJ2-2,TRBD1,TGTGCCAGTAGTATGCGGGACAGGGCCACCGGGGAGCTGTTTTTT,CASSMRDRATGELFF
TRBV19,-,22,TRBJ2-3,TRBD2,TGTGCCAGTAGTATAGATAATGTTTGGGGACTAGCGAAGCGGGGGGTTGAGGATACGCAGTATTTT,CASSIDNVWGLAKRGVEDTQYF
TRBV28,many,11,TRBJ2-7,TRBD2,TGTGCCAGCCGGGACTACTACGAGCAGTACTTC,CASRDYYEQYF
TRBV12-3/TRBV12-4,-,13,TRBJ2-1,-,TGTGCCAGCAGTTTCACTGTATACAATGAGCAGTTCTTC,CASSFTVYNEQFF
TRBV12-3/TRBV12-4,-,13,TRBJ1-1,-,TGTGCCAGCAGCTCAACAGGGTTTAATGAAGCTTTCTTT,CASSSTGFNEAFF
TRBV7-2,-,14,TRBJ2-5,-,TGTGCCAGCAGCAACTCATATATCGAAGAGACCCAGTACTTC,CASSNSYIEETQYF
TRBV5-4,-,13,TRBJ1-1,-,TGTGCCAGCAGCTTCGCGGTGAACACTGAAGCTTTCTTT,CASSFAVNTEAFF
TRBV19,-,14,TRBJ1-2,-,TGTGCCAGTACCAAGGACAGCACTAACTATGGCTACACCTTC,CASTKDSTNYGYTF
TRBV20-1,-,11,TRBJ1-1,-,TGCAGTGCCCCGGGACTGTCTGAAGCTTTCTTT,CSAPGLSEAFF
TRBV2,-,15,TRBJ2-1,-,TGTGCCAGCAGACGGACAGGGAGGGAGTACAATGAGCAGTTCTTC,CASRRTGREYNEQFF
TRBV3-1/TRBV3-2,-,15,TRBJ2-1,TRBD2,TGTGCCAGCAGCCTTACGACTAGCGGATACAATGAGCAGTTCTTC,CASSLTTSGYNEQFF
TRBV5-1,-,17,TRBJ2-3,-,TGCGCCAGCAGCTCGCCTACTAGGGCGAGTATCACAGATACGCAGTATTTT,CASSSPTRASITDTQYF
TRBV21-1,-,16,TRBJ2-2,-,TGTGCCAGCAGCCTAAGGGCAGGATGGAGGACCGGGGAGCTGTTTTTT,CASSLRAGWRTGELFF
TRBV4-1,-,17,TRBJ2-3,TRBD2,TGCGCCAGCAGCCAAGATCTTACTAGCGGGGGAACAGATACGCAGTATTTT,CASSQDLTSGGTDTQYF
TRBV18,-,14,TRBJ1-1,-,TGTGCCAGCTCACCACAACAGATGAACACTGAAGCTTTCTTT,CASSPQQMNTEAFF
TRBV7-2,-,16,TRBJ2-1,-,TGTGCCAGCAGCTTGGCGGGGGCGGGGAGTTACAATGAGCAGTTCTTC,CASSLAGAGSYNEQFF
TRBV5-1,-,14,TRBJ1-2,-,TGCGCCAGCAGCTTGAGACAGATTGGGGCTGGCTACACCTTC,CASSLRQIGAGYTF